This section outlines one TCR beta chain sequence together with its context. Its antigen is still unknown. With 60 Vbeta and 13 Jbeta primers, the PCR was carried out. Assay used: immunoSEQ multiplex PCR; TCRdb lists only in-frame clones, some missing. The data hold around 160,000 clones, with 70% to 80% observed a single time. These data are taken from a study of cytomegalovirus exposure and HLA in healthy donors. Study-wide results and limits: According to the study, 180 or so TCR beta chains were cytomegalovirus-associated.

In germline, CDR1 is SGHNT, CDR2 YENEEA. V gave up 5 bases and J gave up 6 bases; unmatched junction bases: 7. The CDR3 covers 13 residues. Sequenced: PBMCs. This receptor was identified in a man aged 50 to 59 in good health and CMV-seropositive. The genes are TRBV11-3 and TRBJ2-7; 7 bases fit TRBD1. CDR3 bases: TGTGCCAGCAGCGCCGGGACAGCCGGCGAGCAGTACTTC. Translation gives CASSAGTAGEQYF.